The rows below give T cell receptor beta chains drawn from one sample of a study of coeliac disease. Some clones are missing from TCRdb's copy, which holds only in-frame ones; the method was immunoSEQ multiplex PCR. The top ten hold about 9% of the sample, which has over 5,000 clones, 65% to 70% seen once. Material: lymphocytes from the gut lamina propria. The receptors stem from a man in his 70s with active celiac disease. The CDR3 runs from the conserved cysteine through the conserved F or W. D genes are given only for firm matches. Expanded clones are given a class, and other clones once, few, many or no size at all.

TRBV28,TRBD1,-,TRBJ2-7,17,TGTGCCGGGCCTCAGCTTGACAGGGGCGAGGATTGCTACGAGCAGTACTTC,CAGPQLDRGEDCYEQYF
TRBV19,TRBD1,-,TRBJ2-7,15,TGTGCCAGTACCGACGGGGGACAGGGTTTTAACGAGCAGTACTTC,CASTDGGQGFNEQYF
TRBV11-2,-,-,TRBJ2-1,13,TGTGCCAGCAGCTTAGTCGGTTACAATGAGCAGTTCTTC,CASSLVGYNEQFF
TRBV7-2,TRBD2,-,TRBJ2-7,17,TGTGCCAGCAGCTTAGCGGCGACTAGCGGGGGGGCCTACGAGCAGTACTTC,CASSLAATSGGAYEQYF
TRBV5-1,TRBD1,-,TRBJ2-7,14,TGCGCCAGCAGCTTGGAGGCAGGGGGTTACGAGCAGTACTTC,CASSLEAGGYEQYF
TRBV10-3,-,large,TRBJ1-4,13,TGTGCCATCAGATCGGACTTTAATGAAAAACTGTTTTTT,CAIRSDFNEKLFF
TRBV11-2,TRBD1,once,TRBJ2-1,17,TGTGCCAGCAGCTTAAGGACAGGGGGTCGCCATTACAATGAGCAGTTCTTC,CASSLRTGGRHYNEQFF
TRBV6-1,-,-,TRBJ2-3,14,TGTGCCGCAAAATACAGGGAAAACACAGATACGCAGTATTTT,CAAKYRENTDTQYF
TRBV6-6,TRBD1,large,TRBJ1-2,14,TGTGCCAGCATTGCAGGGGGGACCCTTTATGGCTACACCTTC,CASIAGGTLYGYTF
TRBV5-6,-,few,TRBJ1-6,15,TGTGCCAGCAGCTTGGTGCAGGGTTCTAATTCACCCCTCCACTTT,CASSLVQGSNSPLHF
TRBV19,-,-,TRBJ1-1,13,TGTGCCAGTAGAGGACAGCTAAGGACTGAAGCTTTCTTT,CASRGQLRTEAFF
TRBV27,TRBD2,-,TRBJ2-1,17,TGTGCCAGCAGTACTCAGACTAGCACACGCAGCTACAATGAGCAGTTCTTC,CASSTQTSTRSYNEQFF
TRBV6-5,TRBD2,-,TRBJ2-1,15,TGTGCCAGCAGTAAACCCGGGACTAGCGGGAATGAGCAGTTCTTC,CASSKPGTSGNEQFF
TRBV6-5,TRBD1,-,TRBJ2-7,13,TGTGCCAGCAGCCCCCGACAGGGGCTCGAGCAGTACTTC,CASSPRQGLEQYF
TRBV7-2,-,few,TRBJ1-3,13,TGTGCCAGCAGCCCTCGACAGGAGGTGGAAAGGTATTTT,CASSPRQEVERYF
TRBV6-1,TRBD1,few,TRBJ1-1,15,TGTGCCAGCAGTACCGGGACAGGAATGAACACTGAAGCTTTCTTT,CASSTGTGMNTEAFF
TRBV10-3,-,few,TRBJ2-1,13,TGTGCCATCAGTGAGGGGGGGTCAGGTGAGCAGTTCTTC,CAISEGGSGEQFF
TRBV7-3,TRBD2,-,TRBJ2-2,19,TGTGCCAGCAGCTTAATGACGACTAGCGGGAGTATGAGCACCGGGGAGCTGTTTTTT,CASSLMTTSGSMSTGELFF
TRBV28,-,-,TRBJ1-6,16,TGTGCCAGCAGCACCCACCGACAGTTCTATAATTCACCCCTCCACTTT,CASSTHRQFYNSPLHF
TRBV5-1,-,few,TRBJ1-1,14,TGCGCCAGCAGGGGGACTGTCCAACACACTGAAGCTTTCTTT,CASRGTVQHTEAFF
TRBV5-1,TRBD2,-,TRBJ2-1,17,TGCGCCAGCAGGCTGAGGCTAGCGGGATTAACCTACAATGAGCAGTTCTTC,CASRLRLAGLTYNEQFF
TRBV4-2,TRBD2,-,TRBJ2-1,16,TGTGCCAGCAGCCAAGAAGGAGCGGGAGATTACAATGAGCAGTTCTTC,CASSQEGAGDYNEQFF
TRBV18,TRBD2,-,TRBJ2-3,20,TGTGCCAGCTCCTCCCGGCCAACTAGCGGGGGGGCCGGAGGTAAAGATACGCAGTATTTT,CASSSRPTSGGAGGKDTQYF
TRBV19,-,-,TRBJ2-7,15,TGTGCCAGTAGATCCACCGGGACTGGCACCTACGAGCAGTACTTC,CASRSTGTGTYEQYF
TRBV6-5,-,-,TRBJ2-7,13,TGTGCCAGCAGAGCGACTAGTCTCTACGAGCAGTACTTC,CASRATSLYEQYF
TRBV1,-,-,TRBJ2-6,18,TGCACCAGCAGGCGGGCAAGTTTGTGCACAAGTCGGGCCAACGTCCTGACTTTC,CTSRRASLCTSRANVLTF
TRBV5-1,TRBD1,-,TRBJ2-7,15,TGCGCCAGCAGACACCTGACAGGGCATACCTACGAGCAGTACTTC,CASRHLTGHTYEQYF
TRBV9,TRBD2,few,TRBJ2-5,15,TGTGCCAGCAGCGTAAACCAGCGGGGACAAGAGACCCAGTACTTC,CASSVNQRGQETQYF
TRBV6-1,TRBD1,few,TRBJ2-1,16,TGTGCCAGCAGTGAGCCCGGACAGGGAAGCTACAATGAGCAGTTCTTC,CASSEPGQGSYNEQFF
TRBV29-1,TRBD1,few,TRBJ2-5,13,TGCAGCGTTGGGGTCGGGACAGACGAGACCCAGTACTTC,CSVGVGTDETQYF
TRBV9,TRBD1,-,TRBJ2-1,15,TGTGCCAGCAGCGTAGGGGGGACAGTTGGGAATGAGCAGTTCTTC,CASSVGGTVGNEQFF
TRBV5-5,-,-,TRBJ2-1,19,TGTGCCAGCAGCTTGGACTGGACAGCTTACCTTGGGGGCTACAATGAGCAGTTCTTC,CASSLDWTAYLGGYNEQFF
TRBV2,-,-,TRBJ1-2,13,TGTGCCAGCAGCGAACGACAGGTTTATGGCTACACCTTC,CASSERQVYGYTF
TRBV2,-,few,TRBJ2-1,18,TGTGCCAGCAGTGAACTCCATGGGGGGGGGCTGGGAGGCAATGAGCAGTTCTTC,CASSELHGGGLGGNEQFF
TRBV15,-,-,TRBJ1-2,15,TGTGCCACCAGCAGAGATCGGGGTTCTAACTATGGCTACACCTTC,CATSRDRGSNYGYTF
TRBV7-2,TRBD2,-,TRBJ2-1,17,TGTGCCAGCAGCCCAGGCGCTGGACTAGCGGGGGGGTATGAGCAGTTCTTC,CASSPGAGLAGGYEQFF
TRBV4-1,-,-,TRBJ1-4,16,TGCGCCAGCAGCCAAGGAGAGGGAACAACTAATGAAAAACTGTTTTTT,CASSQGEGTTNEKLFF
TRBV7-8,TRBD2,-,TRBJ2-7,17,TGTGCCAGCAGCTTTCCCGGACTAGCGGGAGAATTTTACGAGCAGTACTTC,CASSFPGLAGEFYEQYF
TRBV29-1,TRBD1,-,TRBJ2-7,13,TGCAGCGTTGTGGGACAGGGCTCCTACGAGCAGTACTTC,CSVVGQGSYEQYF
TRBV5-1,TRBD1,-,TRBJ1-1,17,TGCGCCAGCAGCTCGCGTCCCGGGACAGGGCCCAGCACTGAAGCTTTCTTT,CASSSRPGTGPSTEAFF
TRBV2,TRBD1,-,TRBJ1-1,13,TGTGCCAAGTCAGGACAGGAGGACACTGAAGCTTTCTTT,CAKSGQEDTEAFF
TRBV11-2,-,-,TRBJ1-2,12,TGTGCCAGCAGCTCCGGGGGATATGGCTACACCTTC,CASSSGGYGYTF
TRBV6-5,TRBD1,once,TRBJ1-2,16,TGTGCCAGCAGTTCGAACCGGGACAGAATAATCTATGGCTACACCTTC,CASSSNRDRIIYGYTF
TRBV27,-,few,TRBJ2-3,14,TGTGCCAGCAGTCCGCACGACAGGAAAGATACGCAGTATTTT,CASSPHDRKDTQYF
TRBV29-1,-,-,TRBJ2-7,16,TGCAGCGTTGAAGCGCGAAGGGGGGAGCGGGGCTACGAGCAGTACTTC,CSVEARRGERGYEQYF
TRBV7-3,TRBD1,once,TRBJ1-6,15,TGTGCCAGCAGCTCTTCGGGACAGGGGCAGTCACCCCTCCACTTT,CASSSSGQGQSPLHF
TRBV15,TRBD1,few,TRBJ2-7,14,TGTGCCACCAGCAGACGGGACAGGACCTACGAGCAGTACTTC,CATSRRDRTYEQYF
TRBV27,TRBD1,-,TRBJ1-6,17,TGTGCCAGCAGTCCCCGAGGGACAGGGGTAAATAATTCACCCCTCCACTTT,CASSPRGTGVNNSPLHF
TRBV2,TRBD1,few,TRBJ1-5,15,TGTGCCAGCAGGGGGACAGGGGGGCAATCTCAGCCCCAGCATTTT,CASRGTGGQSQPQHF
TRBV30,TRBD1,-,TRBJ2-2,14,TGTGCCTGGACAGGGGGCGGGTGGCCCGGGGAGCTGTTTTTT,CAWTGGGWPGELFF
TRBV5-4,-,once,TRBJ1-2,13,TGTGCCAGCAGCTTGGACGGTAACTATGGCTACACCTTC,CASSLDGNYGYTF
TRBV11-2,TRBD1,-,TRBJ2-6,18,TGTGCCAGCAGCATGGCAGGGGGCCCTAGCTCTGGGGCCAACGTCCTGACTTTC,CASSMAGGPSSGANVLTF
TRBV30,-,-,TRBJ1-5,13,TGTGCCTGGGCCGACAGTAGCAATCAGCCCCAGCATTTT,CAWADSSNQPQHF
TRBV5-1,-,-,TRBJ1-2,14,TGCGCCAGCAGCTTGGGGGGGCGCAACTATGGCTACACCTTC,CASSLGGRNYGYTF
TRBV5-1,TRBD1,-,TRBJ2-2,17,TGCGCCAGCAGCTTGGCACCCACAGGGGGCGCAGCCGGGGAGCTGTTTTTT,CASSLAPTGGAAGELFF
TRBV27,TRBD2,-,TRBJ2-1,16,TGTGCCAGCAGTCGGAGACTAGCGGACTCCTACAATGAGCAGTTCTTC,CASSRRLADSYNEQFF
TRBV11-2,TRBD2,-,TRBJ2-7,18,TGTGCCAGCAGCTTAGAGGCGGGACTAGCGGGACGATCCTACGAGCAGTACTTC,CASSLEAGLAGRSYEQYF
TRBV7-8,TRBD1,-,TRBJ2-7,14,TGTGCCAGCAGTCTTGACAGGGGCATTCACGAGCAGTACTTC,CASSLDRGIHEQYF
TRBV18,TRBD1,-,TRBJ1-6,16,TGTGCCAGCTCACTCACGTACAGGGGGGATAATTCACCCCTCCACTTT,CASSLTYRGDNSPLHF
TRBV11-2,TRBD2,-,TRBJ2-7,15,TGTGCCAGCAGCCCGCGGACTAGCGGAGCCTACGAGCAGTACTTC,CASSPRTSGAYEQYF